The clone carrying this T cell receptor beta chain was seen ten or more times. As yet, its antigen is unknown. At one end, the junction sequence differs from germline, possibly due to a read error. The data stem from a study of blood T cells in healthy people across ages. Study-wide findings and caveats: TCR beta diversity tracked closely with naive T cell percentage. Donors of long life had a larger count of naive CD4+ cells and greater diversity than aged donors.

The second PCR ran roughly 7 to 12 cycles with a sample-barcoded 5' primer and J-beta primers. Tags on each cDNA molecule came from a template-switch adaptor with 12 random nucleotides. The yield of each sample was at least 2.5 million CDR3-containing paired-end reads. TCRdb ran MiXCR on the 5' RACE reads and lists one entry per CDR3 protein. The table includes hundreds of thousands of distinct CDR3 sequences, over 40% detected once. The sequenced material came from blood. This clonotype was obtained from a woman of 80 years or more in good health.

The CDR3 DNA sequence: TGTGCCAGCAGCCAAGATCTTCTCTACGAGCAGTACTTC. As protein: CASSQDLLYEQYF. The chain joins TRBV4-3 to TRBJ2-7; D ambiguous. The V gene's germline CDR1 is LGHNA and CDR2 YSLEER. This CDR3 region has 13 residues.